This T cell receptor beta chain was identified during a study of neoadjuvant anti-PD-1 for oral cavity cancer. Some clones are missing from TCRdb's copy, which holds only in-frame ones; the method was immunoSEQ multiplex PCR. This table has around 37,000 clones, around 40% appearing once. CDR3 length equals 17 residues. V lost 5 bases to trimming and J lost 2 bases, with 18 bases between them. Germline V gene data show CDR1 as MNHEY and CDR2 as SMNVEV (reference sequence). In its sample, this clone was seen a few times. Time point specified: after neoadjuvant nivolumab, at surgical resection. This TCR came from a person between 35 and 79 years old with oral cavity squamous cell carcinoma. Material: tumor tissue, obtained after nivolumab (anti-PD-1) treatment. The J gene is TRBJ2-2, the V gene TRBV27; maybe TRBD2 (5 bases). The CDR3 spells CASSGGRELLNTGELFF. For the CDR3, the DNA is TGTGCCAGCAGTGGTGGACGGGAACTATTAAACACCGGGGAGCTGTTTTTT.